Listed below are T cell receptor beta chains from one sample, sequenced in a study of beta chain features in type 1 diabetes. Some clones are missing from TCRdb's copy, which holds only in-frame ones; the method was immunoSEQ multiplex PCR. Found here are 250,000 to 350,000 clones, 15% of them singletons; the top ten hold less than 0.02%. The sample consisted of naive CD4+ T cells from blood. The receptors shown here come from a man between 18 and 29 years old with type 1 diabetes. The CDR3 runs from the conserved cysteine through the conserved F or W. Clone size is given for some rows only: seen once, a few or many times, or a class if the clone is expanded.

TRBV5-4 | few | CASSTGQGYTNYGYTF
TRBV13 | NA | CASSLGLAVETQYF
TRBV27 | NA | CASAGPGGGYTF
TRBV27 | NA | CASRQSGETPSEQYF
TRBV15 | few | CATSRAVGQGEGEAFF
TRBV7-2 | few | CASSPGSGTEWFF
TRBV5-1 | NA | CASSLFGQASYEQYF
TRBV28 | NA | CASSLLADWQFF
TRBV19 | few | CASGLRTGELFF
TRBV6-5 | NA | CASSYSGQGTYEQYF
TRBV2 | few | CASSVSTKLAGSYNEQFF
TRBV9 | few | CASSVAGSTDTQYF
TRBV5-5 | NA | CASSWIRDRQYF
TRBV5-1 | few | CASSLRTSNTGELFF
TRBV5-1 | few | CASSLEGAGGDEAFF
TRBV10-3 | NA | CAIRAGGLHGYTF
TRBV2 | once | CASRPLSGPPRGQFF
TRBV7-2 | few | CASSRLGLAGGPGEQYF
TRBV6-5 | few | CASGQGPAYEQYF
TRBV5-1 | NA | CASSFAGQGSNTEAFF
TRBV11-2 | NA | CASSLDQRVVQYF
TRBV5-6 | NA | CASSLGGSSYNEQFF
TRBV11-2 | NA | CASSSPRTGWGNTIYF
TRBV11-2 | NA | CASSYLTSSIQYF
TRBV14 | few | CASSRLRNTEAFF
TRBV28 | NA | CASSSPTGTQPQHF
TRBV5-4 | few | CASSLADRETQYF
TRBV15 | NA | CATTQRRVYTDTQYF